This T cell receptor (beta chain) appears in the sequencing data of a study of cytomegalovirus exposure and HLA in healthy donors. In the PCR, 60 Vbeta and 13 Jbeta primers were used. Repertoires were generated with immunoSEQ multiplex PCR, while TCRdb's copy carries only in-frame clones and drops some. Seen here are 150,000 to 160,000 clones, approximately 72% observed once, and the top ten hold roughly 2.8%. Sequencing was performed on PBMCs. This clonotype was obtained from a man between 18 and 29 years old in good health and CMV-seronegative.

This CDR3 is CASSLVAGAFTGELFF. The DNA of the CDR3 is TGCGCCAGCAGCTTGGTAGCGGGGGCCTTCACCGGGGAGCTGTTTTTT. The chain links TRBV5-1 to TRBJ2-2; 9 bases are shared with TRBD2. Germline V gives CDR1 SGHRS, CDR2 YFSETQ. The V and J ends lost 0 bases and 4 bases, in that order; junction bases with no gene match: 4. The CDR3 totals 16 residues.